These T cell receptor beta chains were read from a single sample in a study of blood T cell repertoires in COVID-19. Libraries were prepared by immunoSEQ multiplex PCR; TCRdb keeps only in-frame clonotypes and omits some of them. This sample has 200,000 to 250,000 clones, with approximately 90% found just once. Sequenced: peripheral blood. Every receptor here comes from a man in his fifties or sixties with COVID-19, enrolled during active disease. The CDR3 runs from the conserved cysteine through the conserved F or W. D genes are given only for firm matches. Some rows have no size entry. The others give once, few or many, or a class for an expanded clone.

TRBJ2-7	TRBV6-5	TRBD1	few	TGTGCCAGCAGCCTGACAGGGTGGCCCTACGAGCAGTACTTC	CASSLTGWPYEQYF
TRBJ2-3	TRBV5-1	-	-	TGCGCCAGCAGCTTGGGAGGCAGGGACACAGATACGCAGTATTTT	CASSLGGRDTDTQYF
TRBJ2-3	TRBV7-8	TRBD1	-	TGTGCCAGCAGCTACCCACGGGACAGGGACACAGATACGCAGTATTTT	CASSYPRDRDTDTQYF
TRBJ2-7	TRBV4-2	TRBD1	few	TGTGCCAGCAGCAGGGGACAGGGGACTGACGAGCAGTACTTC	CASSRGQGTDEQYF
TRBJ1-5	TRBV6-5	-	-	TGTGCCAGCAGGGGCGCAGGCAATCAGCCCCAGCATTTT	CASRGAGNQPQHF
TRBJ2-2	TRBV11-3	-	-	TGTGCCAGCAGCTTAGTTAGCACCGGGGAGCTGTTTTTT	CASSLVSTGELFF
TRBJ1-5	TRBV27	TRBD1	-	TGTGCCAGCAGCCAAACTGGGCAGGGGGCCCAGCCCCAGCATTTT	CASSQTGQGAQPQHF
TRBJ1-2	TRBV29-1	TRBD1	-	TGCAGCGTTGGTGACAGGGGGGATTTTCGGGGCTACACCTTC	CSVGDRGDFRGYTF
TRBJ1-6	TRBV2	TRBD1	-	TGTGCCAGCAGTGAAGCTGGGGACAGAAATAATTCACCCCTCCACTTT	CASSEAGDRNNSPLHF
TRBJ1-4	TRBV9	TRBD1	-	TGTGCCAGCAGCACCTACTCACAGGGGGCAACTAATGAAAAACTGTTTTTT	CASSTYSQGATNEKLFF
TRBJ2-1	TRBV5-1	TRBD2	-	TGCGCCAGCAGCCCCGGGACTAGCGGGAGGGCACATGAGCAGTTCTTC	CASSPGTSGRAHEQFF
TRBJ2-5	TRBV7-7	-	-	TGTGCTAGCAGCTTCCCGCAGGGGCTGTACCAAGAGACCCAGTACTTC	CASSFPQGLYQETQYF
TRBJ1-5	TRBV5-1	TRBD1	-	TGCGCCAGCAGCTTCAACCCCGGGACAGTGCAGCCCCAGCATTTT	CASSFNPGTVQPQHF
TRBJ2-3	TRBV2	-	-	TGTGCCAGTATGAGACTCGGTCGTGATACGCAGTATTTT	CASMRLGRDTQYF
TRBJ2-5	TRBV27	TRBD1	-	TGTGCCAGCAGTTACGGGACAGGGATCGGAGAGACCCAGTACTTC	CASSYGTGIGETQYF
TRBJ2-1	TRBV11-3	TRBD2	-	TGTGCCAGCAGCCCAGGGTCTGGATTCCGGGAGGATGAGCAGTTCTTC	CASSPGSGFREDEQFF
TRBJ1-2	TRBV19	TRBD1	-	TGTGCCAGTAGCCATATCGGAGGGGGCGCTTATGGCTACACCTTC	CASSHIGGGAYGYTF
TRBJ2-1	TRBV6-5	-	-	TGTGCCAGCTTGGAGGGAGGATCCTACAATGAGCAGTTCTTC	CASLEGGSYNEQFF
TRBJ1-1	TRBV20-1	-	-	TGCAGGGTGGAAGAGCAGGGAAAAGCTTTCTTT	CRVEEQGKAFF
TRBJ1-6	TRBV4-1	TRBD1	-	TGCGCCAGCAGCCTTGAGACAGGGGGTTCACCCCTCCACTTT	CASSLETGGSPLHF
TRBJ1-1	TRBV15	-	once	TGTGCCACCAGCAGAGGCCGAAGACAGCCCAACACTGAAGCTTTCTTT	CATSRGRRQPNTEAFF
TRBJ1-2	TRBV5-6	-	-	TGTGCCAGCAGCTTGGTAACCAGGGGATCCTATGGCTACACCTTC	CASSLVTRGSYGYTF
TRBJ1-1	TRBV27	-	-	TGTGCCAGCAGTCTTCAATTCAGGGGACTAAACACTGAAGCTTTCTTT	CASSLQFRGLNTEAFF
TRBJ2-2	TRBV11-2	TRBD2	few	TGTGCCAGCAGCCTCACCCGAATAGCGGGTGAGCTGTTTTTT	CASSLTRIAGELFF
TRBJ1-5	TRBV6-5	-	-	TGTGCCAGCAGTACAGGTTGGACCAGCCAGCCCCAGCATTTT	CASSTGWTSQPQHF
TRBJ2-2	TRBV9	-	-	TGTGCCAGCAGCGTAGCGTTGCGAGCGAACACCGGGGAGCTGTTTTTT	CASSVALRANTGELFF
TRBJ2-4	TRBV10-2	TRBD2	-	TGCGCCAGCAGTGCCAGGGGACTAGCGGGGGACAAAAACATTCAGTACTTC	CASSARGLAGDKNIQYF
TRBJ2-3	TRBV19	TRBD2	-	TGTGCCAGTAGTACACTAGCGGGTTACACAGATACGCAGTATTTT	CASSTLAGYTDTQYF
TRBJ1-2	TRBV29-1	TRBD1	few	TGCAGCGGGGGACAGGGTGGGATCTATGGCTACACCTTC	CSGGQGGIYGYTF
TRBJ1-4	TRBV7-9	-	-	TGTGCCAGCAGCCAATTTGCAGGGGACGAAAAACTGTTTTTT	CASSQFAGDEKLFF
TRBJ1-1	TRBV7-7	-	-	TGTGCTAGCAGCCGTATCACTGGAGCGAATACTGAAGCTTTCTTT	CASSRITGANTEAFF
TRBJ1-5	TRBV27	-	-	TGTGCCAGCAGTTTAGCGGGGGGCAACCAGCCCCAGCATTTT	CASSLAGGNQPQHF
TRBJ2-3	TRBV15	TRBD2	-	TGTGCCACCAGCAGAGGAGGGACTAGCAACACAGATACGCAGTATTTT	CATSRGGTSNTDTQYF
TRBJ1-1	TRBV7-2	-	-	TGTGCCAGCAGCTCAGACTATAACACTGAAGCTTTCTTT	CASSSDYNTEAFF
TRBJ1-4	TRBV7-2	TRBD1	-	TGTGCCAGCAGCTTAACATTAGGACAGGGCGGGGAAAAACTGTTTTTT	CASSLTLGQGGEKLFF
TRBJ1-4	TRBV7-6	-	-	TGTGCCAGCAGCTTAGCCCCGGGAGGGGGGCAATGGGAAAAACTGTTTTTT	CASSLAPGGGQWEKLFF
TRBJ2-5	TRBV18	-	-	TGTGCCAGCTCACCACCCTCAGTCCGAGGAGAGACCCAGTACTTC	CASSPPSVRGETQYF
TRBJ2-2	TRBV27	TRBD1	-	TGTGCCAGCACCCCCCGACAGGGCAACACCGGGGAGCTGTTTTTT	CASTPRQGNTGELFF
TRBJ1-5	TRBV27	-	-	TGTGCCAGCAGTTTATCTTATGATCAGCCCCAGCATTTT	CASSLSYDQPQHF
TRBJ1-1	TRBV7-9	-	-	TGTGCCAGCAGCCTACCATTGGGGGCTGACACTGAAGCTTTCTTT	CASSLPLGADTEAFF
TRBJ2-3	TRBV6-5	TRBD2	once	TGTGCCAGCAGTCAAAGCGGGAGGGCAGTGGATACGCAGTATTTT	CASSQSGRAVDTQYF
TRBJ1-5	TRBV7-2	-	once	TGTGCCAGCAGCTTAAGTGGAGGTCAGCCCCAGCATTTT	CASSLSGGQPQHF
TRBJ1-2	TRBV9	-	-	TGTGCCAGCAGCGTAGGCGGGGGAACCTTCCCTGGCTACACCTTC	CASSVGGGTFPGYTF
TRBJ1-1	TRBV29-1	TRBD1	-	TGCAGCGGCTTGAAGGGACAGTTGGACACTGAAGCTTTCTTT	CSGLKGQLDTEAFF
TRBJ2-2	TRBV7-6	TRBD1	few	TGTGCCAGCAGCCACCGGGACAGAGTCACCGGGGAGCTGTTTTTT	CASSHRDRVTGELFF